This T cell receptor (beta chain) was profiled in a study of T cell responses to AZD1222 COVID-19 vaccine. Comments on this clone: What it recognizes is unknown.

The CDR3 is 16 amino acids. Unmatched junction bases numbered 2, after V lost 3 bases and J lost 1 base. Looked up from germline, CDR1 is MNHEY and CDR2 is SMNVEV (reference sequence). Study results and limitations: Baseline testing showed seropositivity in only five to seven AZD1222 recipients. The donor group comprised mostly white British people and more females; the analysis possibly underestimated clonal diversity.

TCRdb keeps only in-frame clones here, not all; method: immunoSEQ multiplex PCR. The table includes 180,000 or so clones, roughly 94% detected once. Sequencing was performed on peripheral blood, taken on day 0 of AZD1222 vaccination. The genes are TRBV27 and TRBJ2-6, with 8 bases that match TRBD2. The sequence was obtained from an adult in good health. Written as DNA, the CDR3 is TGTGCCAGCAGTTTCGGGGGGGGATCTGGGGCCAACGTCCTGACTTTC. This gives the protein CASSFGGGSGANVLTF.